The rows below give T cell receptor beta chains drawn from one sample of a study of T cell responses to AZD1222 COVID-19 vaccine. Method: immunoSEQ multiplex PCR; TCRdb's copy keeps in-frame clones and lacks some. Seen here are 210,000 or so clones, approximately 94% observed once, and the top ten hold less than 1.2%. Sequencing used peripheral blood, obtained on day 0 of MenACWY control vaccination. These receptors all come from an adult in good health. The conserved cysteine and the conserved F or W are not part of the CDR3 here.

TRBJ1-1 | TRBV6-5 | ASGWTGGFEAF
TRBJ1-2 | TRBV7-9 | ASSLNRAGYT
TRBJ2-7 | TRBV5-1 | ASSFGLRNTYEQY
TRBJ1-1 | TRBV10-1 | ASSDNVRNTEAF
TRBJ1-2 | TRBV5-1 | ASSTPTGQGGYT
TRBJ1-5 | TRBV6-2/TRBV6-3 | ASSLFSNQPQH
TRBJ1-6 | TRBV7-9 | ASSALTGSSPLH
TRBJ1-4 | TRBV6-1 | ASSEKNSGEKLF
TRBJ2-1 | TRBV15 | ATSRGGGAFYNEQF
TRBJ2-2 | TRBV6-1 | ASSGRLAGGHGELF
TRBJ1-2 | TRBV19 | ASSIGSLAGGYT
TRBJ1-4 | TRBV4-3 | ASSQGGGTGEEKLF
TRBJ1-2 | TRBV6-5 | ASRRRQGLGYT
TRBJ2-7 | TRBV10-1 | ASTKEDRGNEQY
TRBJ2-2 | TRBV5-1 | ASRLDRGNAHNRGELF
TRBJ1-1 | TRBV30 | AWSPSRTGVTTEAF
TRBJ1-2 | TRBV3-1/TRBV3-2 | ASRDRVKGGYT
TRBJ2-5 | TRBV6-5 | ASSYGGPGETQY
TRBJ1-1 | TRBV11-1 | ASSSRVGATF
TRBJ2-3 | TRBV4-2 | ASSQDQERGSTDTQY
TRBJ1-2 | TRBV25-1 | ASSERSAYGYT
TRBJ2-3 | TRBV15 | ATSRGGAGTDTQY
TRBJ1-5 | TRBV27 | ASSREGINNQPQH
TRBJ2-2 | TRBV19 | ASSIPGSLNTGELF
TRBJ1-1 | TRBV7-9 | ASSQGNTEAF
TRBJ2-3 | TRBV11-3 | ASSLGQKIDTQY
TRBJ1-3 | TRBV10-3 | AISGGNTIY
TRBJ1-6 | TRBV2 | ASSETSSPLH
TRBJ1-5 | TRBV19 | ASSIDRGRGINQPQH
TRBJ2-5 | TRBV9 | ASSVAGQGWETQY
TRBJ2-3 | TRBV6-5 | ASSWLGDTQY
TRBJ1-5 | TRBV30 | AWSVAGDQPQH
TRBJ2-7 | TRBV7-9 | ASSSLQGSYEQY
TRBJ1-2 | TRBV7-8 | ASSLRQGGYT
TRBJ2-7 | TRBV11-2 | ASSLGTDPSYEQY
TRBJ1-2 | TRBV28 | ASSAQGDLSYT
TRBJ1-2 | TRBV28 | ASIGVYGYT
TRBJ2-7 | TRBV18 | ASSPRQEQY
TRBJ2-7 | TRBV7-2 | ASSPTGAPYEQY
TRBJ1-6 | TRBV3-1/TRBV3-2 | ASSQGDMLSSYNSPLH
TRBJ1-2 | TRBV5-1 | ASSLGTGLKYGYT
TRBJ2-2 | TRBV24-1 | ATSDYGGPRTGELF
TRBJ1-5 | TRBV7-5 | VRSSIPQFERSDNQPQH
TRBJ1-1 | TRBV7-2 | ASSPGQGNTEAF
TRBJ1-1 | TRBV5-1 | ASSSRQGVEIAF
TRBJ2-1 | TRBV6-5 | ASSTLDEQF
TRBJ1-5 | TRBV19 | ASRYLGDQPQH
TRBJ2-1 | TRBV5-1 | ASSLVYSGNEQF